This paragraph covers one T cell receptor beta chain sequence. Produced via immunoSEQ multiplex PCR; TCRdb's table is partial and in-frame only. This sample has 30,000 to 40,000 clones, with 90% to 95% found just once. The sample is drawn from a study of T cell changes during pregnancy in multiple sclerosis. Germline V gene lookup returns CDR1 SNHLY and CDR2 FYNNEI. The V end was cut by 6 bases, the J end by 4 bases, with 19 bases between. This CDR3 contains 15 residues. This sequence originates from a female donor in good health, enrolled as a control in a pregnancy study. V usage is TRBV2 and J usage is TRBJ2-7, with D possibly TRBD1 on 6 matching bases. The sample in question was CD4+ T cells from peripheral blood mononuclear cells, obtained in the third trimester of pregnancy. CDR3 coding DNA: TGTGCCAGCAGCCTCCGGGACACCTCTCGGTACGAGCAGTACTTC. It codes for CASSLRDTSRYEQYF.